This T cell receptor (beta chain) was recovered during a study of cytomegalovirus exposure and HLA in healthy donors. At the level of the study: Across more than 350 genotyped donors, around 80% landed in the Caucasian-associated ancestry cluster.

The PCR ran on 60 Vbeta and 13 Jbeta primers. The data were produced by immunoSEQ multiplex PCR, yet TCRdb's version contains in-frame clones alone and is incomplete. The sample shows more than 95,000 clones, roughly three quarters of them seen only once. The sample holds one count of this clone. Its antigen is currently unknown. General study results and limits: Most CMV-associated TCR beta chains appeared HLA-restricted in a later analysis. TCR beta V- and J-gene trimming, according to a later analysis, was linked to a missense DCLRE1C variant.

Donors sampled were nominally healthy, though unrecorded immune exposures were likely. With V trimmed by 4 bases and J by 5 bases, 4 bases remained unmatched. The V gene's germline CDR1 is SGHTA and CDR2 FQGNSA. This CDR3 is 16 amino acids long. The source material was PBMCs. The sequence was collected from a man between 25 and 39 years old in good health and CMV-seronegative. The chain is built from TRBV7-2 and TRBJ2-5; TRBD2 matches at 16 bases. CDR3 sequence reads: CASSWGLAGGDETQYF. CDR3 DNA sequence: TGTGCCAGCAGCTGGGGACTAGCGGGAGGGGATGAGACCCAGTACTTC.